This TCR beta chain was recorded in a study of response to subunit inactivated influenza vaccine. V lost 4 bases to trimming and J lost 6 bases, with 6 bases between them. The length of the CDR3 is 12 residues. Germline CDR1 and CDR2: SGHTA and FQGNSA. Study results and limitations: Every seasonal influenza vaccination brings in few new T cells, the authors suggested.

As for this clonotype: Antigen unknown.

TCRdb redid the calling of the RT-PCR reads with MiXCR, one entry per CDR3 protein. The table shows more than 400,000 distinct CDR3 sequences, with 6% to 9% occurring only once. The rearrangement uses TRBV7-2 and TRBJ1-4, with no clear D. This clonotype originated in a man between 50 and 75 years old who received an inactivated influenza vaccine. Here the sequenced sample was PBMCs from blood, taken around 25 months after vaccination. The DNA of the CDR3 is TGTGCCAGCAGCTCTAGGCATGAAAAACTGTTTTTT. It translates to CASSSRHEKLFF. Together with reference TRBV7-2 and TRBJ1-4, the CDR3 gives the full variable domain: GAGVSQSPSNKVTEKGKDVELRCDPISGHTALYWYRQSLGQGLEFLIYFQGNSAPDKSGLPSDRFSAERTGGSVSTLTIQRTQQEDSAVYLCASSSRHEKLFFGSGTQLSVL.